The 32 T cell receptor beta chains below come from one sample, sequenced in a study of T cells in Graves' hyperthyroidism and ophthalmopathy. From RNA transcripts, TCR beta CDR3 regions were amplified. During a first-round RT-PCR of the TCR CDR3, the HTBI primer set was used. One entry per CDR3 protein, called by TCRdb with MiXCR from the multiplex PCR reads. Among 400,000 or so distinct CDR3 sequences listed, roughly 15% were seen once. The sequenced sample was blood. The receptors originated from a young woman with Graves' ophthalmopathy.

This CDR3 reads CASTTRQGQYNEQFF. CDR3 sequence (DNA): TGTGCCAGTACTACCCGACAGGGTCAGTACAATGAGCAGTTCTTC. The chain employs TRBV19 and TRBJ2-1, with 7 bases fitting TRBD1. Germline-derived CDR1 and CDR2 are LNHDA and SQIVND (reference sequence). Germline trimming cut 7 bases from V and 4 bases from J; bases unmatched to any gene: 10. This CDR3 comprises 15 residues.

In regard to this clonotype: A much larger clone differs by one base, so this may be a read error. J is TRBJ2-2 and V is TRBV12-3 or TRBV12-4, with D hard to call. This CDR3 has 12 amino acids. The CDR3 loop reads CACSSVRGELFF. The CDR3 DNA follows: TGTGCCTGCAGTTCTGTCCGCGGGGAGCTGTTTTTT.

This clonotype was counted ten times or more. The chain has TRBV4-2 and TRBJ2-2; 8 bases fit TRBD2. The CDR3 has 15 residues. Germline V gene lookup returns CDR1 LGHNA and CDR2 YNFKEQ. The ends lost 3 bases at V and 6 bases at J; junction bases unmatched: 6. The CDR3 sequence is CASSHPGTSAGELFF. For the CDR3, the DNA is TGTGCCAGCAGCCACCCCGGGACTAGTGCCGGGGAGCTGTTTTTT.

This clonotype has just a few counts. The chain combines TRBV7-2 with TRBJ2-5, with unresolved D. Per germline, CDR1 SGHTA and CDR2 FQGNSA. The CDR3 consists of 17 residues. The V gene lost 2 bases and the J gene lost 2 bases, with 18 bases spanning the gap. This chain's CDR3 is CASSLNNLGRSQETQYF. The CDR3 nucleotides read TGTGCCAGCAGCTTAAACAACCTAGGACGTAGTCAAGAGACCCAGTACTTC.

This clonotype occurred many times. The CDR3 protein is CASSFPSGGNTDTQYF. CDR3 in DNA: TGCGCCAGCAGCTTTCCTAGCGGGGGAAACACAGATACGCAGTATTTT. The V and J genes are TRBV5-1 and TRBJ2-3, with 10 bases identical to TRBD2. Germline V gene lookup returns CDR1 SGHRS and CDR2 YFSETQ. The CDR3 length is 16 residues. V shed 2 bases and J 2 bases; nucleotides not matched to a gene: 5. The full variable domain, rest sourced from reference TRBV5-1 and TRBJ2-3, is KAGVTQTPRYLIKTRGQQVTLSCSPISGHRSVSWYQQTPGQGLQFLFEYFSETQRNKGNFPGRFSGRQFSNSRSEMNVSTLELGDSALYLCASSFPSGGNTDTQYFGPGTRLTVL.

Only a few counts were recorded for this clonotype. The rearrangement joins TRBV12-3 or TRBV12-4 to TRBJ2-7; 11 bases match TRBD2. Trimming at V came to 6 bases and at J to 7 bases, leaving 8 bases not matched to a gene. The CDR3 totals 14 residues. In nucleotides, the CDR3 is TGTGCCAGCAGCCTAGCGGGGGGAGTATATGAGCAGTACTTC. This sequence encodes CASSLAGGVYEQYF.

This clonotype was found many times. The chain is built from TRBV7-8 and TRBJ2-1, with 12 nucleotides matching TRBD2. Germline loops: CDR1 SGHVS, CDR2 FQNEAQ. The CDR3 consists of 22 residues. The V and J ends lost 1 base and 0 bases, in that order; junction bases with no gene match: 16. In nucleotides, the CDR3 is TGTGCCAGCAGCTTAGGTCGGGGGGGTTCCCGACTAGCGGGGGTCTCCTACAATGAGCAGTTCTTC. Protein product: CASSLGRGGSRLAGVSYNEQFF.

This clonotype came up many times. In DNA, the CDR3 is TGCAGTGCTGCAAGGACAGGAGCACCCACAGATACGCAGTATTTT. It encodes CSAARTGAPTDTQYF. The V and J genes are TRBV20-1 and TRBJ2-3; 7 bases are a match to TRBD1. This CDR3 spans 15 amino acids. CDR1 is DFQATT and CDR2 is SNEGSKA in the germline V gene (reference sequence). J was trimmed by 2 bases and V by 5 bases; bases with no gene match: 10.

This clonotype has just a few counts. This may come from a read error, since a much larger clone is one base off. The chain combines TRBV5-1 with TRBJ2-7; 8 nucleotides agree with TRBD1. In germline, CDR1 is SGHRS, CDR2 YFSETQ. CDR3 length: 16 amino acids. CDR3 bases: TGCGCCAGCAGCATTATAGGACAGGGTAGTTCCTGCGAGCAGTACTTC. Its protein is CASSIIGQGSSCEQYF. Looking up the rest from reference TRBV5-1 and TRBJ2-7 gives the full variable domain: KAGVTQTPRYLIKTRGQQVTLSCSPISGHRSVSWYQQTPGQGLQFLFEYFSETQRNKGNFPGRFSGRQFSNSRSEMNVSTLELGDSALYLCASSIIGQGSSCEQYFGPGTRLTVT.

Only a few counts were recorded for this clonotype. The junction and the germline gene differ at one end; a read error may be behind it. The chain links TRBV5-6 to TRBJ2-2, with D possibly TRBD2 on 5 matching bases. Germline V gene sequence: CDR1 SGHDT, CDR2 YYEEEE. The CDR3 loop spans 14 amino acids. The CDR3 nucleotides read TGTGCCAGCAGCCCCGGCCTAGCCCCCGGGGAGCTGCTTTTT. Amino acid sequence: CASSPGLAPGELLF.

V and J are TRBV6-9 and TRBJ2-7, with 7 positions matching TRBD1. The ends lost 3 bases at V and 1 base at J; junction bases unmatched: 12. The CDR3 length is 17 residues. Germline V gene data show CDR1 as MNHGY and CDR2 as SVAAGI. The CDR3 DNA reads TGTGCCAGCAGTTACCCGTCTTTCCAGGGGGTTTCCTACGAGCAGTACTTC. Translation gives CASSYPSFQGVSYEQYF.

There are many counts of this clonotype. The chain is built from TRBV28 and TRBJ2-7; D uncertain. The germline V gene encodes CDR1 MDHEN and CDR2 SYDVKM. Between the trimmed V and J ends, which lost 3 bases and 0 bases, there was a span of 9 bases. The CDR3 extends over 14 amino acids. Here the CDR3 DNA reads TGTGCCAGCAGTTTCTTTCGAGGCTCCTACGAGCAGTACTTC. Its protein is CASSFFRGSYEQYF.

This clonotype was found many times. This chain uses TRBV7-2 with TRBJ1-6; tentative D call: TRBD1 (5 bases). The CDR3 runs 19 residues. Per germline, CDR1 SGHTA and CDR2 FQGNSA. V was trimmed by 1 base and J by 10 bases, leaving 26 bases between them. The CDR3 region has the DNA TGTGCCAGCAGCTTAGTCGCGAGGTGGGGCGGGCCTTTGGGCTCACCCCTCCACTTT. This codes for CASSLVARWGGPLGSPLHF.

The chain uses TRBV19 and TRBJ1-5; D call uncertain. The V and J ends lost 4 bases and 0 bases respectively, with 10 bases between them. The CDR3 is 15 amino acids. Germline CDR1 reads LNHDA; CDR2 reads SQIVND (reference sequence). The CDR3 protein is CASSTSENSNQPQHF. The DNA of the CDR3 is TGTGCCAGTAGTACTTCAGAGAATAGCAATCAGCCCCAGCATTTT.

The table lists this clonotype with many counts. V usage is TRBV6-1 and J usage is TRBJ1-5; no firm D call. Germline CDR1 is MNHNS and CDR2 is SASEGT. The CDR3 has 13 amino acids. V dropped 2 bases and J dropped 9 bases, with 11 bases sitting between them. CDR3 residues: CASSEPLARPQHF. CDR3 coding DNA: TGTGCCAGCAGTGAACCTCTGGCCCGGCCCCAGCATTTT.

This clonotype was counted at least ten times. This sequence joins TRBV7-9 and TRBJ1-2; D remains unclear. Germline V gene lookup returns CDR1 SEHNR and CDR2 FQNEAQ (reference sequence). V lost 1 base, J lost 8 bases, and 8 bases lay in between. CDR3 length: 12 amino acids. The CDR3 reads CASSLVVSGYTF. The CDR3 nucleotides read TGTGCCAGCAGCTTAGTAGTATCGGGCTACACCTTC.

Ten or more counts support this clonotype. The V call is TRBV20-1, the J call TRBJ1-5, with D possibly matching TRBD1 (5 bases). V was pared by 6 bases and J by 1 base, with 13 bases between. This CDR3 is 14 amino acids long. CDR1 is DFQATT and CDR2 is SNEGSKA in the germline V gene (reference sequence). In DNA form, the CDR3 reads TGCAGTGCGGGAGGGGAGGAAAGCAATCAGCCCCAGCATTTT. Translation gives CSAGGEESNQPQHF.

The chain uses TRBV4-1 and TRBJ2-3; no reliable D call. The CDR3 extends over 15 amino acids. Trimming cost V 5 bases and J 1 base, with 13 bases left between them. Germline V gene data show CDR1 as MGHRA and CDR2 as YSYEKL. For the CDR3, the DNA is TGCGCCAGCAGCTACCAGGACGCCCGCACAGATACGCAGTATTTT. Protein sequence: CASSYQDARTDTQYF.

This chain uses TRBV6-9 with TRBJ1-2; D is undetermined. Trimming pared 3 bases from V and 8 bases from J, leaving 19 bases between. CDR3 length: 15 amino acids. CDR1 and CDR2 (germline): MNHGY, SVAAGI. The CDR3 DNA reads TGTGCCAGCAGTTACTCGCATTCACGGGAAGGAGGCTACACCTTC. It specifies CASSYSHSREGGYTF.

Many counts were recorded for this clonotype. The V call is TRBV6-5, the J call TRBJ2-2; D remains unclear. V was cut by 3 bases and J by 6 bases, with 5 bases left in between. The length of the CDR3 is 12 residues. Per germline, CDR1 MNHEY and CDR2 SVGAGI. As DNA, the CDR3 is TGTGCCAGCAGTTATCGGGCCGGGGAGCTGTTTTTT. Protein: CASSYRAGELFF.

The chain carries TRBV20-1 and TRBJ1-4, with TRBD1 matching over 10 bases. The length of the CDR3 is 19 residues. V shed 1 base and J 8 bases; nucleotides not matched to a gene: 19. Germline V gene lookup returns CDR1 DFQATT and CDR2 SNEGSKA (reference sequence). CDR3 in DNA: TGCAGTGCTAGAGGATATCCGGCGACAGGGGGCGCTTGGAACGAAAAACTGTTTTTT. Its translation: CSARGYPATGGAWNEKLFF.

This clonotype was detected ten times or more. The rearrangement uses TRBV18 and TRBJ2-1; 7 positions agree with TRBD1. Germline CDR1 reads KGHSH; CDR2 reads LQKENI. V gave up 3 bases and J gave up 7 bases; unmatched junction bases: 15. CDR3 length equals 17 residues. The CDR3 protein is CASSPTAGTVMGNEQFF. CDR3 nucleotides: TGTGCCAGCTCACCGACGGCCGGGACAGTGATGGGAAATGAGCAGTTCTTC.

This clonotype was observed at least ten times. This chain connects TRBV10-3 to TRBJ1-6, with D perhaps matching TRBD1 (5 bases). In germline, CDR1 is ENHRY, CDR2 SYGVKD. Between the trimmed V and J ends, which lost 8 bases and 8 bases, there was a span of 10 bases. This CDR3 contains 12 residues. Here the CDR3 reads CAIRSRDSPLHF. CDR3 DNA sequence: TGTGCCATCCGCAGCAGGGATTCACCCCTCCACTTT.

Comments on this clonotype: This may stem from a read error, because a much larger clone lies one nucleotide away. The chain links TRBV13 to TRBJ2-1, with 11 bases identical to TRBD2. The CDR3 extends over 20 amino acids. Germline loops: CDR1 PRHDT, CDR2 FYEKMQ (reference sequence). CDR3 nucleotides: TGTGCCAGCAGCTTCGTGAGGGTTGGCGCTAGCGGGGGGACCCTCAATGAGCCGTTCTTC. Its translation: CASSFVRVGASGGTLNEPFF.

This clonotype was recorded at least ten times. The chain's CDR3 is CSARSPGRKTEAFF. The CDR3 DNA follows: TGCAGTGCTAGATCCCCAGGGAGGAAAACTGAAGCTTTCTTT. V is TRBV20-1 and J is TRBJ1-1; D may be TRBD1 (5 bases). CDR3 length: 14 amino acids. Germline values: CDR1 DFQATT, CDR2 SNEGSKA (reference sequence). V was cut by 2 bases and J by 5 bases, with 15 bases left in between.

A remark on this clonotype: Being one base from a much bigger clone, this may be a read error. The V and J genes are TRBV15 and TRBJ2-7; D gene unclear. CDR1 is LNHNV and CDR2 is YYDKDF in the germline V gene (reference sequence). The CDR3 sequence is 13 residues long. CDR3 sequence: CATSRDLQKERYF. The CDR3 DNA reads TGTGCCACCAGCAGAGATCTACAGAAGGAGCGGTACTTC.

The V gene is TRBV5-4, the J gene TRBJ2-2; perhaps TRBD1 as D (6 bases). The CDR3 covers 15 residues. V was trimmed by 6 bases and J by 2 bases, leaving 14 bases between them. CDR1 and CDR2 from the germline V gene are SGHNT and YYREEE (reference sequence). The CDR3, as DNA: TGTGCCAGCACCCTATACAGGGACAACACCGGGGAGCTGTTTTTT. It codes for CASTLYRDNTGELFF. The full variable domain, in which reference TRBV5-4 and TRBJ2-2 provide the parts outside the CDR3, is ETGVTQSPTHLIKTRGQQVTLRCSSQSGHNTVSWYQQALGQGPQFIFQYYREEENGRGNFPPRFSGLQFPNYSSELNVNALELDDSALYLCASTLYRDNTGELFFGEGSRLTVL.

This clonotype was counted only a few times. A much larger clone differs by one base, so this may be a read error. The rearrangement links TRBV11-2 to TRBJ2-1; tentatively, D is TRBD1 (6 bases). CDR3 size: 16 residues. From germline, CDR1 is SGHAT and CDR2 FQNNGV. For the CDR3, the DNA is TGTGCCAGCAGGCGCCCCGGACAGAGCTCCTACGATGAGCAGTTCTTC. Its protein is CASRRPGQSSYDEQFF.

Remarks on this clonotype: This may arise from a read error, as a much more abundant clone is one base away. The rearrangement links TRBV4-1 to TRBJ2-7, with 13 bases lining up with TRBD2. Trimming removed 1 base from V and 0 bases from J; junction bases left unmatched: 3. In germline, CDR1 is MGHRA, CDR2 YSYEKL. This CDR3 spans 17 amino acids. Here the CDR3 reads CASSQATSGGDSYEQYF. The CDR3 DNA sequence: TGCGCCAGCAGCCAAGCAACTAGCGGGGGGGACTCCTACGAGCAGTACTTC.

This clonotype was found many times. The V gene is TRBV12-3 or TRBV12-4, the J gene TRBJ2-7; 10 bases align to TRBD2. The CDR3 spans 18 residues. V trimming: 4 bases; J trimming: 0 bases; junction bases outside the gene matches: 12. This chain's CDR3 is CASSSSWVAGGRSYEQYF. DNA for the CDR3: TGTGCCAGCAGTTCTAGTTGGGTAGCGGGGGGACGCTCCTACGAGCAGTACTTC.

Turning to this clonotype: A much larger clone is a single base away; this may be a read error. The V call is TRBV12-3 or TRBV12-4, the J call TRBJ1-1; D call uncertain. This CDR3 has 14 residues. V dropped 5 bases and J dropped 4 bases, with 14 bases sitting between them. The CDR3 loop reads CASSSEVYCTEAFF. CDR3 DNA sequence: TGTGCCAGCAGTAGTGAGGTTTATTGCACTGAAGCTTTCTTT.

This clonotype was recorded at least ten times. The chain links TRBV6-5 to TRBJ1-1; maybe TRBD1 (5 bases). The CDR3 length is 15 residues. Germline values: CDR1 MNHEY, CDR2 SVGAGI. Trimming stripped 2 bases from V and 6 bases from J, with 16 bases between. This chain's CDR3 is CASSYDPGAHAEAFF. The CDR3 DNA reads as TGTGCCAGCAGTTACGATCCCGGGGCCCACGCTGAAGCTTTCTTT.